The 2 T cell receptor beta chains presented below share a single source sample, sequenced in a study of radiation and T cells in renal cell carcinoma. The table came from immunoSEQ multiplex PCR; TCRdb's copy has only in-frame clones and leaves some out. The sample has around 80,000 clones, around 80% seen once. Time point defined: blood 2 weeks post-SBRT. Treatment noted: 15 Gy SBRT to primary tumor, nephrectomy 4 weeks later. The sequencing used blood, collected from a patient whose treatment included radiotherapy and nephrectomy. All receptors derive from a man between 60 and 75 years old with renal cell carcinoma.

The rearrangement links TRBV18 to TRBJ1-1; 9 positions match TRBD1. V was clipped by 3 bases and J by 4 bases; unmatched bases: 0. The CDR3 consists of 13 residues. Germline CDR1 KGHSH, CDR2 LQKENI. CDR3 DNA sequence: TGTGCCAGCTCACCGACAGGGGGCACTGAAGCTTTCTTT. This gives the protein CASSPTGGTEAFF.

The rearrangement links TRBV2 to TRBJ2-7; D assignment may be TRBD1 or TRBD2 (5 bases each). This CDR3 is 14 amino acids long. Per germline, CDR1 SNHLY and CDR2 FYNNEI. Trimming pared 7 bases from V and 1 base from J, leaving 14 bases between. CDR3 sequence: CASNWGGYSYEQYF. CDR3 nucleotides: TGTGCCAGCAATTGGGGCGGGTATTCCTACGAGCAGTACTTC.